These 3 T cell receptor beta chains were sequenced from one sample in a study of CD8+ T cells in alopecia areata. Sequencing templates came from extracted RNA that was reverse transcribed into cDNA. Sequencing was performed with immunoSEQ multiplex PCR; in TCRdb, only in-frame clones are kept and a portion is missing. The top ten clones hold approximately 6.8% of a sample with approximately 150,000 clones, more than 45% of them seen once. Material: CD4+ T cells sorted from blood. The receptors were gathered from a human donor with alopecia areata.

This clone was counted a single time. The chain joins TRBV5-1 to TRBJ2-2; D gene uncertain. Trimming removed 1 base from V and 6 bases from J, with 7 bases in between. In germline, CDR1 is SGHRS, CDR2 YFSETQ. The CDR3 covers 13 residues. CDR3 nucleotide sequence: TGCGCCAGCAGCTTGAGCCGTCCCGGGGAGCTGTTTTTT. This gives the protein CASSLSRPGELFF.

The chain couples TRBV30 to TRBJ2-2, with 11 bases fitting TRBD1. J lost 5 bases, V lost 5 bases, and 1 base had no gene match. CDR3 length: 13 residues. Germline V gene lookup returns CDR1 GTSNPN and CDR2 SVGIG (reference sequence). The CDR3 sequence is CAWGTGGTGELFF. CDR3 nucleotides: TGTGCCTGGGGGACAGGGGGGACCGGGGAGCTGTTTTTT.

J is TRBJ1-2 and V is TRBV30; D is ambiguous. Deletions cut 3 bases from V and 8 bases from J, with 13 bases between. Germline loops: CDR1 GTSNPN, CDR2 SVGIG (reference sequence). The CDR3 sequence is 12 residues long. For the CDR3, the DNA is TGTGCCTGGAGCCCGGACTCGCGAGGCTACACCTTC. Amino acids: CAWSPDSRGYTF.